This is a list of T cell receptor beta chains from one sample in a study of vaccination effects on CD4 cells after COVID-19. The antigens these receptors bind are not known. Data came from immunoSEQ multiplex PCR; TCRdb stores just in-frame clones and leaves some out. The sample comprises about 46,000 clones, around 70% of which are singletons, and just over 8.5% rests with the top ten. The starting material was CD4+ T cells from PBMCs cultured without peptide, obtained before COVID-19 vaccination. These receptors came from a human donor who had a prior SARS-CoV-2 infection. Both conserved end residues are part of each CDR3.

>TRBJ1-6|TRBV10-3
CAISDSRGDNSPLHF
>TRBJ2-2|TRBV7-3
CASSRYGATNTGELFF
>TRBJ2-7|TRBV11-3
CASSLDKRGATHEQYF
>TRBJ2-3|TRBV7-8
CASSLFVFGTASTDTQYF
>TRBJ1-1|TRBV6-2/TRBV6-3
CASSPRGHFEAFF
>TRBJ2-7|TRBV5-6
CASRPYLSGGLALTYEQYF
>TRBJ1-3|TRBV7-9
CASSTLNGSGNTIYF
>TRBJ1-4|TRBV10-3
CAISEGHFPEKLFF
>TRBJ2-1|TRBV7-2
CASSLVTSGTRFF
>TRBJ2-1|TRBV7-8
CASNEKRQSSYNEQFF
>TRBJ2-5|TRBV3-1/TRBV3-2
CASSPMISSEQETQYF
>TRBJ2-7|TRBV20-1
CSASEGPSSYEQYF
>TRBJ2-5|TRBV5-1
CASSLRTGGKETQYF